The 17 T cell receptor beta chains given below trace back to one sample, sequenced in a study of T cell repertoires in cytomegalovirus infection. These TCRs are of unknown antigen specificity. TCRdb ran MiXCR on the reads and lists one entry per CDR3 protein. This sample has some 590,000 distinct CDR3 sequences, with 40% found just once. Sample: cultured PBMCs, taken from culture after CMV antigen stimulation. The source is a human donor in good health (CMV status not recorded). Some clones in this sample may be carry-over from other donors' samples.

This clonotype was detected only once. This chain links TRBV18 with TRBJ1-1, with D perhaps TRBD1 (6 bases). The CDR3 covers 16 residues. Germline CDR1 KGHSH, CDR2 LQKENI. Trimming took off 0 bases at V and 0 bases at J, with 11 bases between the two ends. Written as DNA, the CDR3 is TGTGCCAGCTCACCACCGTCGGGGGGCTTGAACACTGAAGCTTTCTTT. This sequence encodes CASSPPSGGLNTEAFF.

The rearrangement uses TRBV10-3 and TRBJ2-3; TRBD2 matches 9 bases. J lost 4 bases, V lost 0 bases, and 5 bases had no gene match. The CDR3 spans 16 residues. CDR1 ENHRY and CDR2 SYGVKD come from the germline V gene. CDR3 coding DNA: TGTGCCATCAGTGAGTCCGGCGGGGGGGGCCCAGATACGCAGTATTTT. It translates to CAISESGGGGPDTQYF.

The chain employs TRBV20-1 and TRBJ2-5; D not resolved. Germline V gene sequence: CDR1 DFQATT, CDR2 SNEGSKA (reference sequence). There are 12 residues in the CDR3. V was cut by 5 bases and J by 7 bases, with 14 bases left in between. CDR3 nucleotides: TGCAGTGCTGACCATAACAAAGGGACCCAGTACTTC. It translates to CSADHNKGTQYF.

This clonotype has more than one count but fewer than ten. The rearrangement links TRBV11-2 to TRBJ1-6; the match to TRBD1 covers 8 bases. The J segment lost 9 bases and the V segment lost 5 bases, leaving 9 bases of the junction unmatched. The CDR3 spans 15 residues. Germline CDR1 SGHAT, CDR2 FQNNGV. As DNA, the CDR3 is TGTGCCAGCAGCACATCGACAGGGGTGCGTTCACCCCTCCACTTT. It codes for CASSTSTGVRSPLHF.

The V gene is TRBV7-2, the J gene TRBJ1-2; the D gene is possibly TRBD1 (6 bases). This CDR3 spans 12 amino acids. CDR1 SGHTA and CDR2 FQGNSA come from the germline V gene. V gave up 3 bases and J gave up 6 bases, with 8 bases separating them. In nucleotides, the CDR3 is TGTGCCAGCAGCTTTCGACAGGATGGCTACACCTTC. This sequence encodes CASSFRQDGYTF. Together with reference TRBV7-2 and TRBJ1-2, the CDR3 gives the full variable domain: GAGVSQSPSNKVTEKGKDVELRCDPISGHTALYWYRQSLGQGLEFLIYFQGNSAPDKSGLPSDRFSAERTGGSVSTLTIQRTQQEDSAVYLCASSFRQDGYTFGSGTRLTVV.

This chain links TRBV9 with TRBJ1-3, with D hard to call. In germline, CDR1 is SGDLS, CDR2 YYNGEE. V dropped 4 bases and J dropped 4 bases, with 9 bases sitting between them. The CDR3 spans 13 residues. The CDR3 here is CASSPALGNTIYF. The CDR3 DNA sequence: TGTGCCAGCAGCCCGGCTTTGGGAAACACCATATATTTT.

This clonotype came up once. The rearrangement uses TRBV28 and TRBJ1-5, with a weak D call TRBD1 (5 bases). Trimming cost V 8 bases and J 5 bases, with 10 bases left between them. The length of the CDR3 is 12 residues. Germline values: CDR1 MDHEN, CDR2 SYDVKM. The CDR3 sequence: CASGRAYQPQHF. The CDR3 nucleotides read TGTGCCAGCGGCAGGGCCTATCAGCCCCAGCATTTT.

This clonotype was counted many times. V usage is TRBV7-6 and J usage is TRBJ2-7, with TRBD2 matching over 9 bases. Germline lookup yields CDR1 SGHVS and CDR2 FNYEAQ. With V trimmed by 5 bases and J by 4 bases, 15 bases remained unmatched. The CDR3 has 17 amino acids. In DNA form, the CDR3 reads TGTGCCAGCAGCCAAGATTTGGCTAGCGGGGTACTTTACGAGCAGTACTTC. Its protein product is CASSQDLASGVLYEQYF.

This clonotype appeared a few times. The chain carries TRBV27 and TRBJ2-7, with D tentatively TRBD1 (6 bases). V lost 5 bases to trimming and J lost 7 bases, with 15 bases between them. Per the germline V gene, CDR1 is MNHEY and CDR2 is SMNVEV (reference sequence). This CDR3 is 13 amino acids long. CDR3 sequence: CASSQGRYREQYF. CDR3 in DNA: TGTGCCAGCAGTCAGGGGCGATACAGGGAGCAGTACTTC.

This clonotype was seen a few times. The chain uses TRBV11-2 and TRBJ2-3, with D tentatively TRBD2 (6 bases). Per germline, CDR1 SGHAT and CDR2 FQNNGV. The CDR3 is 17 residues long. Trimming shortened V by 4 bases and J by 2 bases, and 19 bases separated the two germline ends. CDR3 protein: CASSSADMGLYTDTQYF. The CDR3 DNA follows: TGTGCCAGCAGCTCCGCAGACATGGGACTTTACACAGATACGCAGTATTTT.

V gene TRBV6-1 combines with J gene TRBJ1-4; TRBD1 aligns across 10 bases. CDR1 and CDR2 (germline): MNHNS, SASEGT. The CDR3 sequence is 14 residues long. V dropped 4 bases and J dropped 8; count of bases not matched to a gene: 4. The CDR3 loop is CASSAGQGGEKLFF. The CDR3 DNA reads as TGTGCCAGCAGTGCCGGACAGGGGGGAGAAAAACTGTTTTTT.

This chain links TRBV7-9 with TRBJ1-1, with D maybe TRBD1 (6 bases). Looked up from germline, CDR1 is SEHNR and CDR2 is FQNEAQ (reference sequence). There are 13 residues in the CDR3. Trimming left V 8 bases short and J 2 bases short, with 12 bases between. CDR3 nucleotide sequence: TGTGCCAGCGACGAACAGGGAAACACTGAAGCTTTCTTT. This gives the protein CASDEQGNTEAFF.

The chain uses TRBV7-2 and TRBJ2-3; D could derive from TRBD1 or TRBD2 (5 bases each). Germline V lookup: CDR1 SGHTA, CDR2 FQGNSA. CDR3 size: 14 residues. V was trimmed by 5 bases and J by 6 bases, leaving 15 bases between them. The chain's CDR3 is CASSPSRGGDTQYF. CDR3 DNA sequence: TGTGCCAGCAGCCCCTCTCGGGGCGGGGATACGCAGTATTTT.

The V gene is TRBV12-3 or TRBV12-4, the J gene TRBJ1-2; D not certain. Between the trimmed V and J ends, which lost 3 bases and 6 bases, there was a span of 17 bases. This CDR3 comprises 15 residues. The DNA for the CDR3 is TGTGCCAGCAGTTTTAAAACGTGGGCGGGTCATGGCTACACCTTC. Translation: CASSFKTWAGHGYTF.

The chain recombines TRBV12-3 or TRBV12-4 with TRBJ2-1, with D unresolved. V was shortened by 2 bases and J by 9 bases, with 11 bases between the two germline ends. The length of the CDR3 is 13 residues. The CDR3 DNA follows: TGTGCCAGCAGTTTACAGTCGGGCGCTGAGCAGTTCTTC. It encodes CASSLQSGAEQFF.

There are many counts of this clonotype. This chain joins TRBV7-2 and TRBJ2-1, with D unresolved. The CDR3 runs to 14 residues. Germline CDR1 is SGHTA and CDR2 is FQGNSA. Trimming stripped 1 base from V and 3 bases from J, with 7 bases between. CDR3 loop: CASSLGLHYNEQFF. The DNA of the CDR3 is TGTGCCAGCAGCTTAGGTCTACACTACAATGAGCAGTTCTTC.

The V call is TRBV7-2, the J call TRBJ2-1; D might be TRBD1 (6 bases). Germline lookup yields CDR1 SGHTA and CDR2 FQGNSA. The CDR3 has 16 residues. V was trimmed by 1 base and J by 4 bases, leaving 14 bases between them. CDR3 nucleotide sequence: TGTGCCAGCAGCTTAGAGGGTAGCAGGGGATACAATGAGCAGTTCTTC. Translating it yields CASSLEGSRGYNEQFF.